These T cell receptor beta chains were read from a single sample in a study of T cell responses to AZD1222 COVID-19 vaccine. TCRdb's table, derived via immunoSEQ multiplex PCR, lists solely in-frame clones and lacks some. Among 100,000 to 150,000 clones listed, around 83% were seen once. Sequences were derived from peripheral blood, sampled on day 0 of AZD1222 vaccination. Source of these receptors: an adult in good health. The conserved cysteine and the conserved F or W are not part of the CDR3 here. Each record gives: V gene, CDR3 length, J gene, CDR3 protein.

v_gene: TRBV4-1
len: 14
j_gene: TRBJ2-1
CDR3aa: ASSQEGTSGYNEQF

v_gene: TRBV29-1
len: 11
j_gene: TRBJ1-2
CDR3aa: SVGIGQDYGYT

v_gene: TRBV3-1/TRBV3-2
len: 12
j_gene: TRBJ2-7
CDR3aa: ASSQGTPLDEQY

v_gene: TRBV19
len: 13
j_gene: TRBJ1-2
CDR3aa: ASSIIRTDPYGYT

v_gene: TRBV7-9
len: 12
j_gene: TRBJ2-3
CDR3aa: ASSLISVGDTQY

v_gene: TRBV7-2
len: 12
j_gene: TRBJ2-5
CDR3aa: ASGSGRLLETQY

v_gene: TRBV29-1
len: 11
j_gene: TRBJ2-7
CDR3aa: SVDAESSYEQY

v_gene: TRBV27
len: 12
j_gene: TRBJ1-5
CDR3aa: ASSLGWGNQPQH

v_gene: TRBV6-5
len: 13
j_gene: TRBJ2-7
CDR3aa: ASSYGGETSYEQY

v_gene: TRBV29-1
len: 6
j_gene: TRBJ2-5
CDR3aa: SAGTQY

v_gene: TRBV3-1/TRBV3-2
len: 15
j_gene: TRBJ2-5
CDR3aa: ASSPTSGGDLQETQY

v_gene: TRBV7-2
len: 13
j_gene: TRBJ1-4
CDR3aa: ASSSPGGQHEKLF

v_gene: TRBV19
len: 13
j_gene: TRBJ2-1
CDR3aa: ASSNAGVLYNEQF

v_gene: TRBV27
len: 13
j_gene: TRBJ2-2
CDR3aa: ASSQTSGNTGELF

v_gene: TRBV3-1/TRBV3-2
len: 9
j_gene: TRBJ1-6
CDR3aa: ASSHHSPLH

v_gene: TRBV6-1
len: 9
j_gene: TRBJ2-3
CDR3aa: ASSDRTGEY

v_gene: TRBV15
len: 15
j_gene: TRBJ1-1
CDR3aa: ATSTQFSQGARTEAF

v_gene: TRBV28
len: 13
j_gene: TRBJ2-1
CDR3aa: ASSLPGLAAGEQF

v_gene: TRBV7-9
len: 17
j_gene: TRBJ2-3
CDR3aa: ASSLVSPTSGTSTDTQY

v_gene: TRBV27
len: 14
j_gene: TRBJ2-3
CDR3aa: ASSNLGTGMTDTQY

v_gene: TRBV19
len: 11
j_gene: TRBJ1-1
CDR3aa: ASSIGGNTEAF

v_gene: TRBV5-1
len: 13
j_gene: TRBJ2-1
CDR3aa: ASSLVAGGVNEQF

v_gene: TRBV18
len: 11
j_gene: TRBJ1-1
CDR3aa: ASSPDEGREAF

v_gene: TRBV7-9
len: 12
j_gene: TRBJ1-2
CDR3aa: ASSPYRGDYGYT

v_gene: TRBV5-1
len: 14
j_gene: TRBJ2-4
CDR3aa: ASRETLTPALNIQY

v_gene: TRBV5-3
len: 12
j_gene: TRBJ2-7
CDR3aa: ARSRTGDLYEQY

v_gene: TRBV3-1/TRBV3-2
len: 12
j_gene: TRBJ1-1
CDR3aa: ASSQGAGPREAF

v_gene: TRBV7-7
len: 14
j_gene: TRBJ2-5
CDR3aa: ASSLGIGRGQETQY

v_gene: TRBV7-9
len: 11
j_gene: TRBJ1-2
CDR3aa: ASSLVSAVEST

v_gene: TRBV3-1/TRBV3-2
len: 10
j_gene: TRBJ1-5
CDR3aa: ASSQEGQPQH

v_gene: TRBV9
len: 15
j_gene: TRBJ2-3
CDR3aa: ASSVGAAGGTTDTQY

v_gene: TRBV7-2
len: 13
j_gene: TRBJ2-1
CDR3aa: ASRPPGQRFNEQF

v_gene: TRBV3-1/TRBV3-2
len: 11
j_gene: TRBJ1-2
CDR3aa: ASNFFGTGGYT

v_gene: TRBV5-6
len: 10
j_gene: TRBJ2-1
CDR3aa: ASSLGGNEQF

v_gene: TRBV20-1
len: 9
j_gene: TRBJ2-7
CDR3aa: SASREYEQY

v_gene: TRBV4-2
len: 16
j_gene: TRBJ1-4
CDR3aa: ASSQNLKGDRGGEKLF

v_gene: TRBV7-2
len: 13
j_gene: TRBJ1-4
CDR3aa: ASSLNGATNEKLF

v_gene: TRBV19
len: 11
j_gene: TRBJ1-1
CDR3aa: ASKQGMNTEAF